The rows below give T cell receptor beta chains drawn from one sample of a study of blood T cell repertoires in COVID-19. This table comes from immunoSEQ multiplex PCR, and its TCRdb copy is limited to in-frame clones, with some not included. This sample has about 220,000 clones, with about 90% found just once. Sequencing was performed on PBMCs or T cells enriched from blood (not recorded which). Every receptor here comes from a man younger than 40 who had been exposed to COVID-19. CDR3s include the opening cysteine and the closing phenylalanine or tryptophan. Expanded clones are given a class, and other clones once, few, many or no size at all.

TRBJ1-6	TRBV12-1	-	CASSFSDSPLHF
TRBJ1-3	TRBV12-3/TRBV12-4	-	CASSLAQAIYF
TRBJ2-3	TRBV4-1	-	CASSPSRVAGGYTDTQYF
TRBJ2-1	TRBV7-9	-	CASSPARQRGGFF
TRBJ2-7	TRBV2	once	CASSDGTEVYEQYF
TRBJ2-2	TRBV10-2	-	CASSLGTGPLGDTGELFF
TRBJ2-7	TRBV6-5	-	CASSYVRGDGEQYF
TRBJ1-5	TRBV5-5	-	CASSLGQGGQPQHF
TRBJ1-2	TRBV9	-	CASSPTGSNYGYTF
TRBJ2-2	TRBV4-2	-	CASSRVRGGPTNTGELFF
TRBJ2-7	TRBV5-6	-	CASSLGGSSYEQYF
TRBJ1-1	TRBV9	-	CASRGRSTEAFF
TRBJ1-4	TRBV18	-	CASSPPGLNNEKLFF
TRBJ2-6	TRBV2	-	CASSEGRRSGANVLTF
TRBJ2-5	TRBV7-6	-	CASSLVSSGETQYF
TRBJ2-3	TRBV4-2	-	CASSQEGVAVDTDTQYF
TRBJ1-2	TRBV11-2	-	CASSSSRIYGYTF
TRBJ1-5	TRBV2	-	CASRDREVINQPQHF
TRBJ1-6	TRBV2	-	CASGMGSSYNSPLHF
TRBJ1-2	TRBV9	-	CASSVVVSGYTF
TRBJ1-4	TRBV19	-	CASSFTRQPNEKLFF
TRBJ1-2	TRBV19	few	CASRDRATGGYTF
TRBJ1-1	TRBV6-1	-	CASSERGQATRRAFF
TRBJ1-1	TRBV20-1	-	CQPGLTEAFF
TRBJ2-2	TRBV3-1/TRBV3-2	once	CASSRGTGGEGGTGELFF
TRBJ2-1	TRBV24-1	-	CATSGLRNRSCHEQFF
TRBJ1-5	TRBV19	-	CASSIRTRVGNQPQHF
TRBJ2-2	TRBV18	-	CASSLTLIANTGELFF
TRBJ1-5	TRBV5-1	-	CASSYDTGRDQPQHF
TRBJ2-5	TRBV6-2/TRBV6-3	-	CASSPREAETQYF
TRBJ2-3	TRBV7-3	-	CASSVRTGVQHTQYF
TRBJ2-3	TRBV5-1	-	CASSLRGYSTDTQYF
TRBJ1-4	TRBV19	-	CASMWTENEKLFF
TRBJ2-7	TRBV27	-	CASRSTASYEQYF
TRBJ2-3	TRBV5-1	-	CASSQGLPTDTQYF
TRBJ1-2	TRBV19	-	CASTLPGRAVYGYTF
TRBJ2-5	TRBV2	-	CASTTTRLDETQYF
TRBJ2-1	TRBV7-3	-	CASSLTGTGLNEQFF
TRBJ1-6	TRBV19	-	CASSIAVPNSPLHF
TRBJ1-1	TRBV12-5	-	CASDRGNAEAFF
TRBJ1-2	TRBV13	-	CASSLKLRGFGYTF
TRBJ2-4	TRBV7-2	-	CASSLVTSIAKNIQYF
TRBJ2-7	TRBV9	once	CASSESDGNPWNEQYF
TRBJ2-1	TRBV30	-	CACNNRDTAWDEQFF
TRBJ2-7	TRBV14	-	CASAGDSYEQYF
TRBJ1-2	TRBV24-1	-	CATSDSGHVGYTF
TRBJ2-3	TRBV7-2	-	CASSLIVLAGGGTDTQYF
TRBJ2-2	TRBV5-4	-	CGTWGGVGELFF
TRBJ2-5	TRBV7-2	-	CASSFTTETQYF
TRBJ2-7	TRBV9	-	CASSAGGLAGVSYEQYF
TRBJ1-2	TRBV6-1	-	CASSEALRTVLYGYTF
TRBJ2-1	TRBV5-4	-	CASSQPTSGANNEQFF
TRBJ1-6	TRBV21-1	-	CASNKKSWTGGVSGSPLHF
TRBJ1-5	TRBV3-1/TRBV3-2	-	CASSQDSNQAPQHF
TRBJ1-4	TRBV7-9	-	CASSLVREKLFF